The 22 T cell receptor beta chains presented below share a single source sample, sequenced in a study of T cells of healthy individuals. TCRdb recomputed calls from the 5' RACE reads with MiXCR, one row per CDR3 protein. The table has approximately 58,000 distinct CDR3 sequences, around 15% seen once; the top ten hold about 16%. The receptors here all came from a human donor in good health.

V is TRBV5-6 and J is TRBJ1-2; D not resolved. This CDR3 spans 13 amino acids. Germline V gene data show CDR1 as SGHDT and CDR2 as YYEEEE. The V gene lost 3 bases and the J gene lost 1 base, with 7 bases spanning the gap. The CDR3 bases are TGTGCCAGCAGCTCGCAGTTTAACTATGGCTACACCTTC. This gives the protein CASSSQFNYGYTF.

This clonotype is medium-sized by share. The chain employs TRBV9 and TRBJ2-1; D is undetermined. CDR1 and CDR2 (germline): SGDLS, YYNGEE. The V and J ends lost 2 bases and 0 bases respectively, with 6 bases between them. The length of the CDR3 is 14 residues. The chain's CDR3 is CASSVGRSYNEQFF. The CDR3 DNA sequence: TGTGCCAGCAGCGTCGGCCGCTCCTACAATGAGCAGTTCTTC.

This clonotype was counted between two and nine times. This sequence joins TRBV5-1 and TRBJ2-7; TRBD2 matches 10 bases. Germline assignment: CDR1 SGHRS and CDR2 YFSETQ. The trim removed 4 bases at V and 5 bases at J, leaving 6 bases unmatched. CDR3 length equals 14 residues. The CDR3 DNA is TGCGCCAGCAGCCCGTCTAGCGGGAGTGACGAGCAGTACTTC. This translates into CASSPSSGSDEQYF.

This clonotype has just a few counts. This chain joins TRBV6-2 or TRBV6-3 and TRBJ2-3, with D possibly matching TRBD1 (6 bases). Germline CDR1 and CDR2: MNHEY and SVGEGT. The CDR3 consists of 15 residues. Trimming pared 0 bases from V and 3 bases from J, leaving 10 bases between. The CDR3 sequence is CASSYSNRDTDTQYF. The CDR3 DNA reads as TGTGCCAGCAGTTACTCGAACAGGGATACAGATACGCAGTATTTT.

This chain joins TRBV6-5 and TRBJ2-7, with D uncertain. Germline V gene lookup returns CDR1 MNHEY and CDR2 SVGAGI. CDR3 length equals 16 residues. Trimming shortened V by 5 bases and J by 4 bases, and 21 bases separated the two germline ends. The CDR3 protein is CASSASSEPLIYEQYF. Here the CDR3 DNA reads TGTGCCAGCAGTGCCTCTAGTGAACCCCTCATTTACGAGCAGTACTTC.

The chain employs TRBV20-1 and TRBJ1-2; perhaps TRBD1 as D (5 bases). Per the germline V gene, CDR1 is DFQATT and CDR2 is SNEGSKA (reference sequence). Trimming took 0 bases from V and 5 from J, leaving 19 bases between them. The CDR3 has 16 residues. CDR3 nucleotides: TGCAGTGCTAGAGATGAAACGGGACTGGCGGTATATGGCTACACCTTC. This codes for CSARDETGLAVYGYTF.

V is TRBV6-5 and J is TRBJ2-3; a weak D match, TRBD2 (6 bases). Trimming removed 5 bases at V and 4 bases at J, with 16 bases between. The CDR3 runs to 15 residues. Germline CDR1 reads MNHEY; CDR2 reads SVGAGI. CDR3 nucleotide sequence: TGTGCCAGCAGTAGCCCCGCGGGGTACTCAGATACGCAGTATTTT. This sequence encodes CASSSPAGYSDTQYF.

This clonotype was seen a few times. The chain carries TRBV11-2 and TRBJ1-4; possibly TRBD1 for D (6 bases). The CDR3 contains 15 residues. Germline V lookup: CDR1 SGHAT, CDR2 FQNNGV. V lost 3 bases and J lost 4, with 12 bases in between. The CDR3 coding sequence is TGTGCCAGCAGCTTTGGCAGGGGCGGTAATGAAAAACTGTTTTTT. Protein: CASSFGRGGNEKLFF.

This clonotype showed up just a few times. DNA of the CDR3: TGTGCCAGCAGCCCAGGGGGGCCATCAGCTGAGCAGTACTTC. This sequence encodes CASSPGGPSAEQYF. The chain carries TRBV11-1 and TRBJ2-7; a possible D gene is TRBD1 (7 bases). Germline V lookup: CDR1 SGHAT, CDR2 FQDESV (reference sequence). The V and J ends lost 5 bases and 7 bases respectively, with 18 bases between them. The CDR3 sequence is 14 residues long.

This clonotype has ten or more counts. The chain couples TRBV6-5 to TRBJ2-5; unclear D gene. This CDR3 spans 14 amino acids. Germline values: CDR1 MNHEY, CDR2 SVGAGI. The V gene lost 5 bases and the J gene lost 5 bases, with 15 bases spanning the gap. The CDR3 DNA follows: TGTGCCAGCAGTACGCGGTGGGGATCGGAGACCCAGTACTTC. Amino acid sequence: CASSTRWGSETQYF.

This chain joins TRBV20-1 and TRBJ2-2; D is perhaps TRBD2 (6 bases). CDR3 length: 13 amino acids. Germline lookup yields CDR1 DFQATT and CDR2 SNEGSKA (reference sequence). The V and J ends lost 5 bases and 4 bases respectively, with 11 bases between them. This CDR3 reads CSAAGTRTGELFF. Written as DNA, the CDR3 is TGCAGTGCTGCCGGGACTCGCACCGGGGAGCTGTTTTTT.

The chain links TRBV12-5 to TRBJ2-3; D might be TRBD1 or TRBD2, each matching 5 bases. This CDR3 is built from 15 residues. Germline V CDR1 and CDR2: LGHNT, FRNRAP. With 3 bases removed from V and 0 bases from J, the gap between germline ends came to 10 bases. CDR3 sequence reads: CASGLRDGSTDTQYF. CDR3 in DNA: TGTGCTAGTGGTTTAAGGGACGGAAGCACAGATACGCAGTATTTT.

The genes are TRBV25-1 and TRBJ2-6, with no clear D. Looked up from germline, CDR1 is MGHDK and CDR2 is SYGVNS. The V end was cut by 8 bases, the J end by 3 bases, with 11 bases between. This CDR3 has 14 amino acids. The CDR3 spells CASSRTDGANVLTF. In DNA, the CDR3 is TGTGCCAGCTCGCGGACCGATGGGGCCAACGTCCTGACTTTC.

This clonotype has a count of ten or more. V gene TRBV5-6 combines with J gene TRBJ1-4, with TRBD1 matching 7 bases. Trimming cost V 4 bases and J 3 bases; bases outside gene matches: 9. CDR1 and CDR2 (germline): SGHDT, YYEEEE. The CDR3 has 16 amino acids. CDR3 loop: CASSPGPGGSNEKLFF. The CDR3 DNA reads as TGTGCCAGCAGCCCCGGACCAGGGGGATCTAATGAAAAACTGTTTTTT.

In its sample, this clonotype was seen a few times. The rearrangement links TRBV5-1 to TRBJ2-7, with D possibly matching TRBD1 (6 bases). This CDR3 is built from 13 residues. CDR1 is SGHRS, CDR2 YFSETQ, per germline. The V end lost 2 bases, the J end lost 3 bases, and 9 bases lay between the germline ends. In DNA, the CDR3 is TGCGCCAGCAGCTTACAGGGTAACTACGAGCAGTACTTC. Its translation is CASSLQGNYEQYF.

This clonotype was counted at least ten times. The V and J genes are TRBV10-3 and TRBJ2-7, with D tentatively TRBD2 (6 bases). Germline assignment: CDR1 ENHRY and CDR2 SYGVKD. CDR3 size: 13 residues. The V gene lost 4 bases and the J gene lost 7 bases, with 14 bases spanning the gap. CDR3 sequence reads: CAISAGGGGEQYF. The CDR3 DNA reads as TGTGCCATCAGTGCCGGGGGAGGAGGTGAGCAGTACTTC.

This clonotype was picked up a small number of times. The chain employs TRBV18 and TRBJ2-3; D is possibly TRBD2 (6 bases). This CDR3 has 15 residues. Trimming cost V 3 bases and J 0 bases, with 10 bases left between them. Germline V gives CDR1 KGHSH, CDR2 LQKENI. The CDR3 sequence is CASSPRELSTDTQYF. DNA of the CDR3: TGTGCCAGCTCACCCCGGGAGCTTAGCACAGATACGCAGTATTTT.

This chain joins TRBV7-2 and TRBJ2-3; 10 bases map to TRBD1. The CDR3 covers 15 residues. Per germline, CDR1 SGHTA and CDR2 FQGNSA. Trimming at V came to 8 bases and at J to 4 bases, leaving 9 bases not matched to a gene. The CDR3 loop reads CASLNPGTGADTQYF. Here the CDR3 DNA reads TGTGCCAGCCTTAACCCCGGGACAGGGGCAGATACGCAGTATTTT. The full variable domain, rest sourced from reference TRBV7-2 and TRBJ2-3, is GAGVSQSPSNKVTEKGKDVELRCDPISGHTALYWYRQSLGQGLEFLIYFQGNSAPDKSGLPSDRFSAERTGGSVSTLTIQRTQQEDSAVYLCASLNPGTGADTQYFGPGTRLTVL.

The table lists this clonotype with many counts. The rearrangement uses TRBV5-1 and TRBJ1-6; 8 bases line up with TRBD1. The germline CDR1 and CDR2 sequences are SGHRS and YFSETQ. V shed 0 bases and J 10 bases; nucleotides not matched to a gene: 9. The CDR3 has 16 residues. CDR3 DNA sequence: TGCGCCAGCAGCTTGGCCGGGAGACAGGGGACCTCACCCCTCCACTTT. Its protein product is CASSLAGRQGTSPLHF.

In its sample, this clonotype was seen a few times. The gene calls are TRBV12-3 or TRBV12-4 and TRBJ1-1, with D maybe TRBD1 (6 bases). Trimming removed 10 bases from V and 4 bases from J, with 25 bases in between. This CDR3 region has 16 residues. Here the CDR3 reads CATPFAPRPGVTEAFF. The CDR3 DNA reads TGTGCCACCCCGTTCGCCCCAAGGCCAGGGGTCACTGAAGCTTTCTTT.

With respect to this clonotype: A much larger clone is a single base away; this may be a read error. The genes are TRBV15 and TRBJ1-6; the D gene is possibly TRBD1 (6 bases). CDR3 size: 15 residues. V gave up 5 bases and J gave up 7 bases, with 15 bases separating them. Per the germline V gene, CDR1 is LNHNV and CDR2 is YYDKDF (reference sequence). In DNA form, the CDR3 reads TGTGCCACCAGCGGGGGACAACTCTGCAATTCACCCCTCCACTTT. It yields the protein CATSGGQLCNSPLHF.

The CDR3 here is CASRTGGRGTEAFF. DNA of the CDR3: TGTGCCAGCAGGACAGGGGGCAGGGGAACTGAAGCTTTCTTT. The genes are TRBV6-5 and TRBJ1-1; 10 bases match TRBD1. CDR3 length: 14 residues. Trimming at V came to 6 bases and at J to 5 bases, leaving 6 bases not matched to a gene. The germline V gene has CDR1 MNHEY and CDR2 SVGAGI.